The 29 T cell receptor beta chains reported below all come from one sample, sequenced in a study of T cells in Graves' hyperthyroidism and ophthalmopathy. Amplification of TCR beta CDR3 regions was performed using RNA transcripts as template. Primed by the HTBI set, a first-round RT-PCR was run on the TCR CDR3. TCRdb fed the multiplex PCR reads into MiXCR, producing one record per CDR3 protein. The sample yields a few hundred thousand distinct CDR3 sequences, approximately 15% seen once. The sample consisted of blood. Receptors originate from a woman aged 40 to 49 with Graves' ophthalmopathy.

This clonotype was recorded at least ten times. The V and J genes are TRBV7-9 and TRBJ1-1; 7 bases match TRBD1. The length of the CDR3 is 14 residues. V shed 3 bases, J shed 2 bases, and the junction held 3 bases outside the gene matches. Germline assignment: CDR1 SEHNR and CDR2 FQNEAQ (reference sequence). The CDR3 nucleotides are TGTGCCAGCAGCTTGGGACAGACTAACACTGAAGCTTTCTTT. The encoded protein is CASSLGQTNTEAFF.

The V gene is TRBV27, the J gene TRBJ2-2; a weak D match, TRBD2 (6 bases). V gave up 5 bases and J gave up 5 bases, with 12 bases separating them. CDR1 and CDR2 (germline): MNHEY, SMNVEV (reference sequence). This CDR3 has 14 amino acids. The CDR3 coding sequence is TGTGCCAGCAGTCTCCGACTAGAAACCGGGGAGCTGTTTTTT. It translates to CASSLRLETGELFF.

This clonotype was seen many times. The chain recombines TRBV7-3 with TRBJ1-1; D gene uncertain. CDR1 is SGHTA, CDR2 FQGTGA, per germline. This CDR3 has 16 residues. Deletions cut 1 base from V and 3 bases from J, with 15 bases between. CDR3 coding DNA: TGTGCCAGCAGCTTAAGGGCGGGGAACGCGGACACTGAAGCTTTCTTT. This encodes CASSLRAGNADTEAFF.

This clonotype showed up just a few times. The chain is built from TRBV19 and TRBJ2-5; TRBD2 is a possible D gene (5 bases). This CDR3 comprises 17 residues. Trimming removed 1 base from V and 3 bases from J, with 18 bases in between. Looked up from germline, CDR1 is LNHDA and CDR2 is SQIVND (reference sequence). The CDR3 sequence is CASSIGVGFEGEETQYF. The CDR3 region has the DNA TGTGCCAGTAGTATAGGTGTGGGGTTTGAGGGCGAAGAGACCCAGTACTTC.

This clonotype was counted at least ten times. The chain has TRBV28 and TRBJ1-1; a weak D match, TRBD1 (6 bases). This CDR3 has 15 residues. V gave up 6 bases and J gave up 0 bases, with 14 bases separating them. Germline V CDR1 and CDR2: MDHEN, SYDVKM. CDR3 sequence (DNA): TGTGCCAGCAGGCAGACGGGGGCCCTGAACACTGAAGCTTTCTTT. Its translation: CASRQTGALNTEAFF.

This clonotype came up many times. The V and J genes are TRBV12-3 or TRBV12-4 and TRBJ1-5; D is perhaps TRBD1 (5 bases). V lost 5 bases to trimming and J lost 5 bases, with 10 bases between them. This CDR3 comprises 13 residues. For the CDR3, the DNA is TGTGCCAGCAGTCAAGACAGTTATCAGCCCCAGCATTTT. Translated: CASSQDSYQPQHF.

This clonotype has a handful of counts. The chain combines TRBV10-3 with TRBJ2-5; 8 nucleotides align to TRBD1. The CDR3 runs to 11 residues. Germline assignment: CDR1 ENHRY and CDR2 SYGVKD. The junction had 1 base not matched to a gene; V was cut back by 9 bases and J by 4 bases. The CDR3 DNA is TGTGCCATAGGACAGGGAGAGACCCAGTACTTC. This codes for CAIGQGETQYF.

This clonotype has more than one count but fewer than ten. This rearrangement joins TRBV20-1 to TRBJ1-5; D remains ambiguous. The CDR3 loop spans 14 amino acids. With 1 base removed from V and 1 base from J, the gap between germline ends came to 8 bases. The germline gives CDR1 DFQATT, CDR2 SNEGSKA (reference sequence). CDR3 amino acids: CSARGGNSNQPQHF. CDR3 DNA: TGCAGTGCTAGAGGGGGAAACAGCAATCAGCCCCAGCATTTT.

This clonotype came up many times. This chain links TRBV6-2 or TRBV6-3 with TRBJ1-5; a possible D gene is TRBD1 (5 bases). The germline V and J ends were trimmed by 7 bases and 0 bases, with 25 bases remaining between them. The CDR3 totals 19 residues. Germline values: CDR1 MNHEY, CDR2 SVGEGT. DNA of the CDR3: TGTGCCAGCACCCTTCGACCCTTGACAGATAGCGATAGCAATCAGCCCCAGCATTTT. Amino acids: CASTLRPLTDSDSNQPQHF.

Many counts were recorded for this clonotype. The chain is built from TRBV30 and TRBJ1-1; 8 bases align to TRBD1. Germline V gives CDR1 GTSNPN, CDR2 SVGIG (reference sequence). J gave up 4 bases and V 0 bases, and 7 bases lay outside the gene matches. The CDR3 runs 15 residues. CDR3 residues: CAWSVKWTGSTEAFF. The CDR3 DNA sequence: TGTGCCTGGAGTGTCAAATGGACAGGGTCCACTGAAGCTTTCTTT.

The table lists this clonotype with many counts. This chain joins TRBV3-1 and TRBJ2-7; 13 bases align to TRBD2. The germline V gene has CDR1 LGHDT and CDR2 YNNKEL (reference sequence). J gave up 3 bases and V 0 bases, and 2 bases lay outside the gene matches. The CDR3 consists of 16 residues. The CDR3 protein is CASSQEGLAGVYEQYF. In DNA, the CDR3 is TGTGCCAGCAGCCAAGAAGGACTAGCGGGAGTCTACGAGCAGTACTTC.

The chain has TRBV14 and TRBJ1-2; possibly TRBD1 for D (5 bases). The V end lost 5 bases, the J end lost 0 bases, and 22 bases lay between the germline ends. The CDR3 is made up of 18 amino acids. Germline assignment: CDR1 SGHDN and CDR2 FVKESK. CDR3 bases: TGTGCCAGCAGCTCCACGCGGGGTTCCAGGGAGGCTAACTATGGCTACACCTTC. Encoded protein: CASSSTRGSREANYGYTF.

This clonotype was picked up a small number of times. This CDR3 reads CASSLMGGGAYGYTF. The CDR3 DNA reads TGTGCCAGCAGCTTAATGGGTGGTGGAGCTTATGGCTACACCTTC. This chain joins TRBV7-9 and TRBJ1-2; D not certain. Trimming took 2 bases from V and 5 from J, leaving 15 bases between them. CDR1 and CDR2 (germline): SEHNR, FQNEAQ (reference sequence). This CDR3 contains 15 residues.

This clonotype showed up many times. The chain combines TRBV18 with TRBJ1-6; TRBD1 matches 7 bases. J was trimmed by 6 bases and V by 2 bases; bases with no gene match: 4. The V gene's germline CDR1 is KGHSH and CDR2 LQKENI. This CDR3 region has 15 residues. The CDR3 is CASSPVTGPNSPLHF. The CDR3 bases are TGTGCCAGCTCACCAGTGACAGGGCCTAATTCACCCCTCCACTTT. Filled out from reference TRBV18 and TRBJ1-6, the complete variable domain reads NAGVMQNPRHLVRRRGQEARLRCSPMKGHSHVYWYRQLPEEGLKFMVYLQKENIIDESGMPKERFSAEFPKEGPSILRIQQVVRGDSAAYFCASSPVTGPNSPLHFGNGTRLTVT.

On this clonotype: A junction boundary mismatches the germline segment, possibly from a read error. The chain joins TRBV28 to TRBJ1-5; D remains unclear. The CDR3 sequence is 13 residues long. Germline V gene data show CDR1 as MDHEN and CDR2 as SYDVKM. The CDR3 DNA sequence: TGTGCCAGCATCCCGGATCTAAATCGGCCCCAGCATTTT. Its protein is CASIPDLNRPQHF.

This clonotype showed up just a few times. V and J are TRBV20-1 and TRBJ2-1; D gene ambiguous. The length of the CDR3 is 14 residues. Deletions cut 0 bases from V and 6 bases from J, with 12 bases between. The germline gives CDR1 DFQATT, CDR2 SNEGSKA (reference sequence). The CDR3 loop reads CSARDVSGSNEQFF. The CDR3 coding sequence is TGCAGTGCTAGAGATGTATCCGGATCCAATGAGCAGTTCTTC.

V and J are TRBV7-2 and TRBJ2-1; 9 bases map to TRBD2. The germline V gene encodes CDR1 SGHTA and CDR2 FQGNSA. The CDR3 spans 17 residues. Unmatched junction bases numbered 8, after V lost 1 base and J lost 4 bases. The CDR3 sequence: CASSLGSTSGGYNEQFF. Written as DNA, the CDR3 is TGTGCCAGCAGCTTAGGATCGACAAGCGGGGGGTACAATGAGCAGTTCTTC. The entire variable domain, with the rest obtained from reference TRBV7-2 and TRBJ2-1, is as follows: GAGVSQSPSNKVTEKGKDVELRCDPISGHTALYWYRQSLGQGLEFLIYFQGNSAPDKSGLPSDRFSAERTGGSVSTLTIQRTQQEDSAVYLCASSLGSTSGGYNEQFFGPGTRLTVL.

A word on this clonotype: A much larger clone is a single base away; this may be a read error. The V gene is TRBV18, the J gene TRBJ2-1; D is uncertain. Germline V gives CDR1 KGHSH, CDR2 LQKENI. V gave up 5 bases and J gave up 9 bases, with 14 bases separating them. This CDR3 comprises 13 residues. DNA for the CDR3: TGTGCCAGCTCAACCTTACAAACGACTGAGCAGTTCTTC. Its translation: CASSTLQTTEQFF.

This clonotype appeared many times. The chain links TRBV3-1 to TRBJ1-1; D unclear. Looked up from germline, CDR1 is LGHDT and CDR2 is YNNKEL (reference sequence). This CDR3 spans 14 amino acids. V lost 4 bases and J 3 bases, leaving 12 bases between the germline ends. DNA for the CDR3: TGTGCCAGCAGCCCCCGGGCAGCGGACACTGAAGCTTTCTTT. As protein: CASSPRAADTEAFF. Full variable domain (missing parts from reference TRBV3-1 and TRBJ1-1): DTAVSQTPKYLVTQMGNDKSIKCEQNLGHDTMYWYKQDSKKFLKIMFSYNNKELIINETVPNRFSPKSPDKAHLNLHINSLELGDSAVYFCASSPRAADTEAFFGQGTRLTVV.

V and J are TRBV27 and TRBJ2-3, with 7 positions matching TRBD2. Germline CDR1 MNHEY, CDR2 SMNVEV (reference sequence). CDR3 length: 17 residues. J gave up 5 bases and V 6 bases, and 17 bases lay outside the gene matches. The CDR3 loop is CASSGRWGGEGRDTQYF. The DNA of the CDR3 is TGTGCCAGCAGCGGCCGTTGGGGAGGGGAGGGCCGAGATACGCAGTATTTT.

This clonotype was seen repeatedly, ten times or more. CDR3 sequence: CSARFGGEHQPQHF. The CDR3 region has the DNA TGCAGTGCTAGGTTCGGGGGGGAGCATCAGCCCCAGCATTTT. The rearrangement uses TRBV20-1 and TRBJ1-5; a weak D match, TRBD1 (5 bases). Germline V lookup: CDR1 DFQATT, CDR2 SNEGSKA (reference sequence). V lost 3 bases to trimming and J lost 5 bases, with 14 bases between them. CDR3 length equals 14 residues.

The chain carries TRBV2 and TRBJ2-2, with 7 bases matching TRBD1. This CDR3 contains 15 residues. The V gene end was trimmed by 6 bases and the J gene end by 2 bases; junction bases not matched to a gene: 6. The germline V gene has CDR1 SNHLY and CDR2 FYNNEI. The CDR3 DNA sequence: TGTGCCAGCAGCCCCCAGGGGGTAAACACCGGGGAGCTGTTTTTT. Its protein product is CASSPQGVNTGELFF.

The chain carries TRBV11-2 and TRBJ2-5; D possibly matches TRBD1 or TRBD2 (5 bases each). V was trimmed by 1 base and J by 3 bases, leaving 15 bases between them. The CDR3 runs to 16 residues. The germline gives CDR1 SGHAT, CDR2 FQNNGV. Here the CDR3 reads CASSLGAGSLKETQYF. CDR3 bases: TGTGCCAGCAGCTTAGGAGCAGGGAGTTTGAAAGAGACCCAGTACTTC.

This clonotype was counted ten times or more. V is TRBV30 and J is TRBJ1-5, with D unclear. The CDR3 runs to 13 residues. CDR1 is GTSNPN and CDR2 is SVGIG in the germline V gene (reference sequence). The V gene lost 1 base and the J gene lost 0 bases, with 4 bases spanning the gap. The CDR3 protein is CAWSAGSNQPQHF. For the CDR3, the DNA is TGTGCCTGGAGTGCCGGTAGCAATCAGCCCCAGCATTTT.

There are many counts of this clonotype. The chain employs TRBV20-1 and TRBJ1-1; D unclear. CDR1 and CDR2 from the germline V gene are DFQATT and SNEGSKA (reference sequence). Trimming left V 1 base short and J 4 bases short, with 13 bases between. The CDR3 is 14 residues long. DNA of the CDR3: TGCAGTGCTAGAGTCTTGGAGGGATTCACTGAAGCTTTCTTT. This encodes CSARVLEGFTEAFF.

This clonotype was seen ten or more times. This chain joins TRBV11-2 and TRBJ1-3, with TRBD1 matching 8 bases. CDR1 is SGHAT, CDR2 FQNNGV, per germline. V was clipped by 6 bases and J by 2 bases; unmatched bases: 6. CDR3 length: 15 amino acids. CDR3 region: CASSSGGTTGNTIYF. DNA of the CDR3: TGTGCCAGCAGTTCAGGGGGCACGACTGGAAACACCATATATTTT.

This clonotype was picked up many times. This sequence joins TRBV7-8 and TRBJ2-5; TRBD2 aligns across 7 bases. The germline V gene encodes CDR1 SGHVS and CDR2 FQNEAQ. The CDR3 sequence is 14 residues long. Trimming at V came to 4 bases and at J to 6 bases, leaving 8 bases not matched to a gene. The CDR3 reads CASSSRGAGQTQYF. The CDR3 nucleotides are TGTGCCAGCAGCTCCCGGGGAGCGGGGCAGACCCAGTACTTC.

A word on this clonotype: This is likely a read error, given that the CDR3 carries no conserved phenylalanine or tryptophan at its end. The chain links TRBV28 to TRBJ2-2, with TRBD1 matching 8 bases. Germline CDR1 and CDR2: MDHEN and SYDVKM. CDR3 size: 16 residues. This CDR3 is CASSLWGQENAGELFS. CDR3 nucleotide sequence: TGTGCCAGCAGTTTATGGGGACAGGAGAACGCCGGGGAGCTGTTTTCT.

This clonotype was counted only a few times. The chain uses TRBV6-2 or TRBV6-3 and TRBJ2-4, with D possibly matching TRBD1 (5 bases). CDR1 is MNHEY and CDR2 is SVGEGT in the germline V gene. Between the trimmed V and J ends, which lost 7 bases and 5 bases, there was a span of 27 bases. This CDR3 spans 18 amino acids. CDR3 amino acids: CASTQGLGGVWVQNIQYF. The DNA of the CDR3 is TGTGCCAGCACGCAGGGCCTCGGTGGAGTATGGGTACAAAACATTCAGTACTTC.